The next 8 T cell receptor beta chains were all read from a single sample in a study of T cell clonality in common variable immunodeficiency. For these receptors, no antigen is known. Findings of the study overall: Common variable immunodeficiency TCR beta sequences reportedly had fewer deletions and N-nucleotide insertions.

The data were produced by immunoSEQ multiplex PCR, yet TCRdb's version contains in-frame clones alone and is incomplete. The specimen has tens of thousands of clones, none found just once. Sequenced: peripheral blood mononuclear cells. Receptors originate from a human donor with common variable immunodeficiency.

At least ten counts were recorded for this clone. CDR3 residues: CASSLVDLAGYNEQFF. The CDR3 DNA, read in part, is TGTGCCAGCAGCTTAGTGGATCTAGCGGGATACAATGAG. The V and J genes are TRBV7-8 and TRBJ2-1, with 9 bases identical to TRBD2. Read sequence stops 3 residues before the CDR3 end, and the germline J gene provides the missing end. The CDR3 is made up of 16 amino acids. Trimming cost V 1 base and J 4 bases; bases outside gene matches: 5. Germline values: CDR1 SGHVS, CDR2 FQNEAQ.

This clone was found many times. The read comes to an end 3 residues before the CDR3 does, leaving the germline J gene to fill in the end. The genes are TRBV2 and TRBJ1-6; unclear D gene. V was pared by 0 bases and J by 0 bases, with 9 bases between. CDR1 and CDR2 from the germline V gene are SNHLY and FYNNEI. This CDR3 has 17 residues. Here the CDR3 reads CASSEAAVSSYNSPLHF. The sequenced CDR3 bases are TGTGCCAGCAGTGAAGCCGCCGTCAGCTCCTATAATTCACCC. Filled out from reference TRBV2 and TRBJ1-6, the complete variable domain reads EPEVTQTPSHQVTQMGQEVILRCVPISNHLYFYWYRQILGQKVEFLVSFYNNEISEKSEIFDDQFSVERPDGSNFTLKIRSTKLEDSAMYFCASSEAAVSSYNSPLHFGNGTRLTVT.

This clone has a handful of counts. The CDR3 end falls 3 residues outside the read, so it is completed with the germline J gene. The genes are TRBV6-1 and TRBJ2-7; D might be TRBD2 (5 bases). The CDR3 is 15 residues long. From germline, CDR1 is MNHNS and CDR2 SASEGT. The V gene lost 2 bases and the J gene lost 2 bases, with 13 bases spanning the gap. The CDR3: CASSEPNAGAYEQYF. CDR3 bases read: TGTGCCAGCAGTGAACCTAATGCCGGGGCCTACGAG.

This clone was seen repeatedly, ten times or more. The CDR3 protein is CASSASQGFNEQFF. The sequenced CDR3 bases are TGTGCCAGCAGTGCGTCACAGGGTTTCAATGAG. This chain joins TRBV27 and TRBJ2-1, with a possible D match to TRBD1 (6 bases). Read coverage stops 3 residues before the CDR3 terminus; the germline J gene supplies the remainder. V lost 5 bases and J 6 bases, leaving 14 bases between the germline ends. This CDR3 comprises 14 residues. Germline V gene sequence: CDR1 MNHEY, CDR2 SMNVEV (reference sequence).

As for this clone: The CDR3 end falls 3 residues outside the read, so it is completed with the germline J gene. This sequence joins TRBV7-3 and TRBJ1-4; D gene uncertain. The CDR3 contains 15 residues. Germline lookup yields CDR1 SGHTA and CDR2 FQGTGA. Trimming shortened V by 2 bases and J by 8 bases, and 15 bases separated the two germline ends. CDR3 DNA, as far as it was read: TGTGCCAGCAGCTTAGGGCTCGGATTCGTGGAAAAA. Translating gives CASSLGLGFVEK. From start to end, the CDR3 is CASSLGLGFVEKLFF.

About this clone itself: The read gets to within 3 residues of the CDR3 end, and the germline J gene fills in the rest. The V gene is TRBV6-1, the J gene TRBJ1-1; possible D gene TRBD1, 5 bases. Trimming cost V 2 bases and J 3 bases, with 19 bases left between them. Germline CDR1 is MNHNS and CDR2 is SASEGT. The CDR3 runs to 17 residues. This chain's CDR3 is CASSESSGEWGDTEAFF. Incomplete CDR3 DNA: TGTGCCAGCAGTGAATCGTCGGGGGAGTGGGGGGACACTGAA.

This clone has only a few counts. Sequencing ends 3 residues short of the CDR3 end; the germline J gene provides the rest. This chain joins TRBV6-1 and TRBJ1-5, with 9 bases fitting TRBD1. The germline V gene encodes CDR1 MNHNS and CDR2 SASEGT. V shed 4 bases, J shed 7 bases, and the junction held 8 bases outside the gene matches. This CDR3 comprises 15 residues. Incomplete CDR3 DNA: TGTGCCAGCAGTGCCCGGGACAGGGTCGAGCAGCCC. It encodes CASSARDRVEQP. The full-length CDR3 reads as CASSARDRVEQPQHF.

CDR3 residues: CASSKGLAGVDEQYF. CDR3 bases read: TGTGCCAGCAGCAAGGGACTAGCGGGAGTAGACGAG. This rearrangement joins TRBV6-2 or TRBV6-3 to TRBJ2-7, with 14 bases aligning to TRBD2. The read stops 3 residues short of the end of the CDR3; the missing end is completed from the germline J gene. The germline V gene encodes CDR1 MNHEY and CDR2 SVGEGT. The CDR3 has 15 amino acids. V lost 6 bases and J lost 5; bases outside the gene matches: 6.